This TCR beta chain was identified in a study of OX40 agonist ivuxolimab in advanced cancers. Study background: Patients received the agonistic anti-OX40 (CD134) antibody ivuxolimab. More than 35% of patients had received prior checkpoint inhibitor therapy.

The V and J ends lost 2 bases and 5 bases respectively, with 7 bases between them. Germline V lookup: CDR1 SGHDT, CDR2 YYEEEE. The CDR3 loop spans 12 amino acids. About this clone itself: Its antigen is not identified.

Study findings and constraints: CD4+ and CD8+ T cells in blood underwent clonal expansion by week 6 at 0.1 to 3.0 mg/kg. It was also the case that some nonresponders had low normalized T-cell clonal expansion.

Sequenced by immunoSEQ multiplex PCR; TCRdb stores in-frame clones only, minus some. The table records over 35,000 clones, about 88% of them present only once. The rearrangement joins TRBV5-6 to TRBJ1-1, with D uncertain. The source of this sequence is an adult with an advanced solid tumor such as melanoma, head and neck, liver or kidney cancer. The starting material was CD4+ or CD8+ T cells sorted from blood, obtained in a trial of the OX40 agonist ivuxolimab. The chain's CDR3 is CASSFTATEAFF. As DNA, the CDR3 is TGTGCCAGCAGCTTTACAGCTACTGAAGCTTTCTTT.